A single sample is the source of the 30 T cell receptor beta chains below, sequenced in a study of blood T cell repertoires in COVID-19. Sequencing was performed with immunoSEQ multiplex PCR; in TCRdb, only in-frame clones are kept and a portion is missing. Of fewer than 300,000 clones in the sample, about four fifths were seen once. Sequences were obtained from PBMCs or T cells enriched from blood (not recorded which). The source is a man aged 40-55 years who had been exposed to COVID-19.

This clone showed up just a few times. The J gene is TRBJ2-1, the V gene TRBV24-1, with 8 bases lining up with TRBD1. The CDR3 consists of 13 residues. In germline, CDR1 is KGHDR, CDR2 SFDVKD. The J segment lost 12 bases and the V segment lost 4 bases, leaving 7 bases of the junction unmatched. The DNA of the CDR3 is TGTGCCACCAGTGACAACTCTCAGGGGGCGCAGTTCTTC. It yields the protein CATSDNSQGAQFF.

CDR3 amino acids: CASSFATEAFF. The CDR3 DNA reads TGTGCCAGCAGCTTCGCGACTGAAGCTTTCTTT. J is TRBJ1-1 and V is TRBV5-6; D is uncertain. Germline CDR1 and CDR2: SGHDT and YYEEEE. The CDR3 has 11 amino acids. Trimming left V 2 bases short and J 5 bases short, with 4 bases between. The complete variable domain, with remaining parts taken from reference TRBV5-6 and TRBJ1-1, reads DAGVTQSPTHLIKTRGQQVTLRCSPKSGHDTVSWYQQALGQGPQFIFQYYEEEERQRGNFPDRFSGHQFPNYSSELNVNALLLGDSALYLCASSFATEAFFGQGTRLTVV.

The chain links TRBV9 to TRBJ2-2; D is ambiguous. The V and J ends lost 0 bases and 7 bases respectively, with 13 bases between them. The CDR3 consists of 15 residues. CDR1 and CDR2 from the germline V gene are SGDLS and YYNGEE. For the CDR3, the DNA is TGTGCCAGCAGCGTAGGTGCTAGGCGCGGCGGGGAGCTGTTTTTT. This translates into CASSVGARRGGELFF.

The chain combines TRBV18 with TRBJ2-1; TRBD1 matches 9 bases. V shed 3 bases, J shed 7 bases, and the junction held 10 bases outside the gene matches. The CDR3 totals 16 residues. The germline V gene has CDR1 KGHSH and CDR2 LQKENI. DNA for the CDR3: TGTGCCAGCTCACCGAATAGGGACAGGGCGAATAATGAGCAGTTCTTC. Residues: CASSPNRDRANNEQFF.

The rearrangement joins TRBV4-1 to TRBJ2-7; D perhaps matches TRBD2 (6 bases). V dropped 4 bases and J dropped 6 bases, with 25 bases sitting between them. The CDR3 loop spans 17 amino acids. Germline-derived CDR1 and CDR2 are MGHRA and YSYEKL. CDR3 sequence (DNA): TGCGCCAGCAGCCGCCAGACCGTAGGAATAACCGGGGGCGAGCAGTACTTC. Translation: CASSRQTVGITGGEQYF.

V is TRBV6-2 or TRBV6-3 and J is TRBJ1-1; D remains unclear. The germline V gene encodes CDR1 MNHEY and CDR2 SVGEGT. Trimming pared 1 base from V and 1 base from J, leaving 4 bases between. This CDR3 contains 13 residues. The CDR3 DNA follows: TGTGCCAGCAGTTACTTACAGAACACTGAAGCTTTCTTT. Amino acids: CASSYLQNTEAFF.

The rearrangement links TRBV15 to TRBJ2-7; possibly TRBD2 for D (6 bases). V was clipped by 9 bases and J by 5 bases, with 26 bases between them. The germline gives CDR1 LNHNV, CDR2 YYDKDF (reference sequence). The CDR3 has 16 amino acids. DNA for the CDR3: TGTGCCACTAAACAACTGGGTAGCGGAATAAGGGACGAGCAGTACTTC. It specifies CATKQLGSGIRDEQYF.

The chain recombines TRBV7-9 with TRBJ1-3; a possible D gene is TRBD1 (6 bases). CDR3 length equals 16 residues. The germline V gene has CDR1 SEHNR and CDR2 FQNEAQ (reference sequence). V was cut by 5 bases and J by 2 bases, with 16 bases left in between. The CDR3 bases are TGTGCCAGCAGCCTCACACAGGGCGCAGCTGGAAACACCATATATTTT. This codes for CASSLTQGAAGNTIYF.

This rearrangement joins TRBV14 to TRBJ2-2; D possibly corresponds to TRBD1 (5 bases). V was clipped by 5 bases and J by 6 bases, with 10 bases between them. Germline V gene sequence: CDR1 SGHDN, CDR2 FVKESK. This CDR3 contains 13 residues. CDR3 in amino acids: CASSIQGPGELFF. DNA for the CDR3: TGTGCCAGCAGCATCCAGGGTCCCGGGGAGCTGTTTTTT.

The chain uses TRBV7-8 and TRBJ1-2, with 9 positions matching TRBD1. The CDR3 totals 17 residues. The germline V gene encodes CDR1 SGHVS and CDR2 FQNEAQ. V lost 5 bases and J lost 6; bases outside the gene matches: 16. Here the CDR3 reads CASSHRRDRVSRDGYTF. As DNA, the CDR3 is TGTGCCAGCAGCCACAGGAGGGACAGGGTTTCCAGAGATGGCTACACCTTC.

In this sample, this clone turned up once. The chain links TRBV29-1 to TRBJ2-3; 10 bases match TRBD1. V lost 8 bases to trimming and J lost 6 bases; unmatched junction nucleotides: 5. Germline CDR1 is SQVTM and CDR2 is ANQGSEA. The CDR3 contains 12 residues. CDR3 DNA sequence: TGCAGCCCACGGACAGGGGGGGATACGCAGTATTTT. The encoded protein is CSPRTGGDTQYF.

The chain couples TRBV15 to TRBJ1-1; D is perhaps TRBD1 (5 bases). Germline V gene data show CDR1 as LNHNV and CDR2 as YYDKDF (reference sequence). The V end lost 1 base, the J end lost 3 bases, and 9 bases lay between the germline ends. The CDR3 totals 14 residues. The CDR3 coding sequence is TGTGCCACCAGCAGAGTCTTAGGGGACACTGAAGCTTTCTTT. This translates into CATSRVLGDTEAFF.

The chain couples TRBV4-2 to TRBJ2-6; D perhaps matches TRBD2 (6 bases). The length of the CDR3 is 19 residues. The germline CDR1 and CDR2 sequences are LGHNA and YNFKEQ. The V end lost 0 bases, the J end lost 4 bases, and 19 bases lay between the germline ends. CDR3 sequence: CASSQDDGKRASGANVLTF. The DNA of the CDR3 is TGTGCCAGCAGCCAAGATGATGGTAAGCGGGCCTCCGGGGCCAACGTCCTGACTTTC.

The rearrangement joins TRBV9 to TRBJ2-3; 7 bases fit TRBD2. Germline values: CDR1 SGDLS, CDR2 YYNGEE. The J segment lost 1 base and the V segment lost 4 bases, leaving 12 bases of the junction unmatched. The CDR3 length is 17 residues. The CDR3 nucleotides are TGTGCCAGCAGCCAAACGGGCGCTAGCGGAGGCACAGATACGCAGTATTTT. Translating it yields CASSQTGASGGTDTQYF.

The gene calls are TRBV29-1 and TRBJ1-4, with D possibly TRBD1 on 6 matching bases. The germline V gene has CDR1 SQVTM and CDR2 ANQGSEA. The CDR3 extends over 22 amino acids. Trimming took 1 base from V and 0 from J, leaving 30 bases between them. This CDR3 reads CSVEAGAKQGPNTSATNEKLFF. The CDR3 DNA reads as TGCAGCGTTGAAGCTGGGGCTAAACAGGGCCCTAATACTTCTGCAACTAATGAAAAACTGTTTTTT. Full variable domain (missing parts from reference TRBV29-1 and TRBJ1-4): SAVISQKPSRDICQRGTSLTIQCQVDSQVTMMFWYRQQPGQSLTLIATANQGSEATYESGFVIDKFPISRPNLTFSTLTVSNMSPEDSSIYLCSVEAGAKQGPNTSATNEKLFFGSGTQLSVL.

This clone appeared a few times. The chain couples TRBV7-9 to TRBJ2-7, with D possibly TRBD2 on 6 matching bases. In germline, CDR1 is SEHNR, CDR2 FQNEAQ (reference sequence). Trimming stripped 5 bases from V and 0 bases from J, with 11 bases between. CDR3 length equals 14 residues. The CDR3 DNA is TGTGCCAGCAGCCTTGCGGGGAACTCCTACGAGCAGTACTTC. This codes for CASSLAGNSYEQYF.

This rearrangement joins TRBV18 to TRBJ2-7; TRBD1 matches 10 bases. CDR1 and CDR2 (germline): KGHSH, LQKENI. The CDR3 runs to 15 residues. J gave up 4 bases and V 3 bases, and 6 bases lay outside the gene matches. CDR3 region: CASSPAGQGGYEQYF. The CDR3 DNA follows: TGTGCCAGCTCACCCGCCGGACAGGGGGGGTACGAGCAGTACTTC.

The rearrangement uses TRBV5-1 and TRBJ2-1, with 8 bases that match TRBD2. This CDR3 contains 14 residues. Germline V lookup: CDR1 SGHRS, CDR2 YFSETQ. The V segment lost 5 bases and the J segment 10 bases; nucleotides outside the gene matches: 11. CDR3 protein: CASREAGEVGEQFF. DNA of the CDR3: TGCGCCAGCAGAGAAGCGGGAGAGGTAGGGGAGCAGTTCTTC.

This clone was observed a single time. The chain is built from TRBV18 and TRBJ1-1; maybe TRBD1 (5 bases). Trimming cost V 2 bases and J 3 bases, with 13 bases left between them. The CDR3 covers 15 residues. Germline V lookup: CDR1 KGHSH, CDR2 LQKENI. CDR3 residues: CASSPSNRRDTEAFF. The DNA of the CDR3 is TGTGCCAGCTCACCATCAAACAGGAGGGACACTGAAGCTTTCTTT. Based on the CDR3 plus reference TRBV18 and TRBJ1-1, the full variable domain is NAGVMQNPRHLVRRRGQEARLRCSPMKGHSHVYWYRQLPEEGLKFMVYLQKENIIDESGMPKERFSAEFPKEGPSILRIQQVVRGDSAAYFCASSPSNRRDTEAFFGQGTRLTVV.

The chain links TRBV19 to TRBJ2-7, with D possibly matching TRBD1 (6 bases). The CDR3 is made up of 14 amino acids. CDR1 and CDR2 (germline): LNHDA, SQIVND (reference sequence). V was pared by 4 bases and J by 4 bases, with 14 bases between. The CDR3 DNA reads TGTGCCAGTAGTAACCCAGGGGAAGGATACGAGCAGTACTTC. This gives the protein CASSNPGEGYEQYF.

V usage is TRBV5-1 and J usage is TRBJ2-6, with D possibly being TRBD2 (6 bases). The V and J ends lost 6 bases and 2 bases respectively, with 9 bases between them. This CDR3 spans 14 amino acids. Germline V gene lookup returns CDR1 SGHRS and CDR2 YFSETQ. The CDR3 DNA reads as TGCGCCAGCACGGAGGGCGCTGGGGCCAACGTCCTGACTTTC. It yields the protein CASTEGAGANVLTF.

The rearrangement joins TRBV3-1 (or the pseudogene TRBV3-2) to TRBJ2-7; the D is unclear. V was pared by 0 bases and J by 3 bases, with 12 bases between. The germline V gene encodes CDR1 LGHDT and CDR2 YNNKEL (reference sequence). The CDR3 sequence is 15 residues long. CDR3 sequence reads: CASSQDRWANYEQYF. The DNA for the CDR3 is TGTGCCAGCAGCCAAGACCGTTGGGCCAACTACGAGCAGTACTTC.

CDR3 sequence (DNA): TGTGCCAGCAGATTTAGCGGGAGTATGGGCAATGAGCAGTTCTTC. Residues: CASRFSGSMGNEQFF. The chain recombines TRBV6-4 with TRBJ2-1; 9 positions match TRBD2. The germline V gene encodes CDR1 MRHNA and CDR2 SNTAGT. The CDR3 contains 15 residues. The junction had 9 bases not matched to a gene; V was cut back by 6 bases and J by 6 bases.

The CDR3 region has the DNA TGTGCCAGCAGCAGAACGGGTCAGCCCCAGCATTTT. This gives the protein CASSRTGQPQHF. J is TRBJ1-5 and V is TRBV11-3, with D unclear. This CDR3 region has 12 residues. The germline gives CDR1 SGHNT, CDR2 YENEEA. V was clipped by 5 bases and J by 6 bases, with 8 bases between them.

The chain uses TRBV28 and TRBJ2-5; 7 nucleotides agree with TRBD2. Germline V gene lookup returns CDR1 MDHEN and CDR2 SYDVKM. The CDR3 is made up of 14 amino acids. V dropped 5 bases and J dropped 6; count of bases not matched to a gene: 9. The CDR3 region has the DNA TGTGCCAGCAGTGGGGGGGGGTCTGTGAAGACCCAGTACTTC. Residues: CASSGGGSVKTQYF.

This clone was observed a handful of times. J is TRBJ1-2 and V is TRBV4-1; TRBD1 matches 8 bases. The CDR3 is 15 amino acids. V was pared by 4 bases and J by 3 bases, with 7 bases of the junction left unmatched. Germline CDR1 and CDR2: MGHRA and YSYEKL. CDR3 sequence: CASSPQTGVDYGYTF. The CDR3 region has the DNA TGCGCCAGCAGCCCTCAGACAGGGGTTGACTATGGCTACACCTTC.

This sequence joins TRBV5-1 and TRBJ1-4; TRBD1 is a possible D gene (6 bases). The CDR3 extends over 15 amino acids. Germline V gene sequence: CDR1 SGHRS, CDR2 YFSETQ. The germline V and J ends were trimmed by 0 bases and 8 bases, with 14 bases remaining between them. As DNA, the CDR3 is TGCGCCAGCAGCTTGGCCGCGGGGGCGGGGGAAAAACTGTTTTTT. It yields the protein CASSLAAGAGEKLFF.

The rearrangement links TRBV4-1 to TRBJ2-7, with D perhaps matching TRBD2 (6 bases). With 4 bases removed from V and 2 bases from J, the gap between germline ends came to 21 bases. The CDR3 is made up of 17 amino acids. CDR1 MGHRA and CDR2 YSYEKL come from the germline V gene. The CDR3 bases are TGCGCCAGCAGCCCCCTAAGAGGAGCGGGTCGAACCTACGAGCAGTACTTC. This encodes CASSPLRGAGRTYEQYF.

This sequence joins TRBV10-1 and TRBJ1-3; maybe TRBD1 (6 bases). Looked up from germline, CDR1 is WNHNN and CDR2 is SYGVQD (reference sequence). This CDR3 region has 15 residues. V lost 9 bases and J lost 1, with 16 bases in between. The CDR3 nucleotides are TGCGCCAGTTTTAATCAGGGGCCTTCTGGAAACACCATATATTTT. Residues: CASFNQGPSGNTIYF.

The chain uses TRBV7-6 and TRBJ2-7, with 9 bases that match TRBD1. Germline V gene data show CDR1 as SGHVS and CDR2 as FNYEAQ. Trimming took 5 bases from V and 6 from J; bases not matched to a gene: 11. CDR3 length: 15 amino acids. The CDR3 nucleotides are TGTGCCAGCAGCGCATCCGGGACAGGGAATAGCGAGCAGTACTTC. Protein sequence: CASSASGTGNSEQYF. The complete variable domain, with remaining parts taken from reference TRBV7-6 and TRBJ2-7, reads GAGVSQSPRYKVTKRGQDVALRCDPISGHVSLYWYRQALGQGPEFLTYFNYEAQQDKSGLPNDRFSAERPEGSISTLTIQRTEQRDSAMYRCASSASGTGNSEQYFGPGTRLTVT.